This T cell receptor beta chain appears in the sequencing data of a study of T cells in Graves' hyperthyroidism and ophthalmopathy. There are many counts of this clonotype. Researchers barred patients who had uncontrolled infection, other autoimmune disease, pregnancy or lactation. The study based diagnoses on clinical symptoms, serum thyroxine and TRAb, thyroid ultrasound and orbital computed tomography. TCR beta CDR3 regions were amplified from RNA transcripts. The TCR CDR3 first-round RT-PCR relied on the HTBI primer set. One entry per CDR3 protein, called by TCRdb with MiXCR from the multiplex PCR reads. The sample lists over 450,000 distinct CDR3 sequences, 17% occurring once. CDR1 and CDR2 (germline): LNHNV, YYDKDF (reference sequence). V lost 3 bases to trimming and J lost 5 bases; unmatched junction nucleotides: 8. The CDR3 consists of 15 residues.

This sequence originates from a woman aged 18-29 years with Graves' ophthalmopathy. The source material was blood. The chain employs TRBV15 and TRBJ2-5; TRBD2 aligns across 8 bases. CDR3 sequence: CATSSRGGSWETQYF. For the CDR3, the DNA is TGTGCCACCAGCAGCCGGGGGGGCTCGTGGGAGACCCAGTACTTC.